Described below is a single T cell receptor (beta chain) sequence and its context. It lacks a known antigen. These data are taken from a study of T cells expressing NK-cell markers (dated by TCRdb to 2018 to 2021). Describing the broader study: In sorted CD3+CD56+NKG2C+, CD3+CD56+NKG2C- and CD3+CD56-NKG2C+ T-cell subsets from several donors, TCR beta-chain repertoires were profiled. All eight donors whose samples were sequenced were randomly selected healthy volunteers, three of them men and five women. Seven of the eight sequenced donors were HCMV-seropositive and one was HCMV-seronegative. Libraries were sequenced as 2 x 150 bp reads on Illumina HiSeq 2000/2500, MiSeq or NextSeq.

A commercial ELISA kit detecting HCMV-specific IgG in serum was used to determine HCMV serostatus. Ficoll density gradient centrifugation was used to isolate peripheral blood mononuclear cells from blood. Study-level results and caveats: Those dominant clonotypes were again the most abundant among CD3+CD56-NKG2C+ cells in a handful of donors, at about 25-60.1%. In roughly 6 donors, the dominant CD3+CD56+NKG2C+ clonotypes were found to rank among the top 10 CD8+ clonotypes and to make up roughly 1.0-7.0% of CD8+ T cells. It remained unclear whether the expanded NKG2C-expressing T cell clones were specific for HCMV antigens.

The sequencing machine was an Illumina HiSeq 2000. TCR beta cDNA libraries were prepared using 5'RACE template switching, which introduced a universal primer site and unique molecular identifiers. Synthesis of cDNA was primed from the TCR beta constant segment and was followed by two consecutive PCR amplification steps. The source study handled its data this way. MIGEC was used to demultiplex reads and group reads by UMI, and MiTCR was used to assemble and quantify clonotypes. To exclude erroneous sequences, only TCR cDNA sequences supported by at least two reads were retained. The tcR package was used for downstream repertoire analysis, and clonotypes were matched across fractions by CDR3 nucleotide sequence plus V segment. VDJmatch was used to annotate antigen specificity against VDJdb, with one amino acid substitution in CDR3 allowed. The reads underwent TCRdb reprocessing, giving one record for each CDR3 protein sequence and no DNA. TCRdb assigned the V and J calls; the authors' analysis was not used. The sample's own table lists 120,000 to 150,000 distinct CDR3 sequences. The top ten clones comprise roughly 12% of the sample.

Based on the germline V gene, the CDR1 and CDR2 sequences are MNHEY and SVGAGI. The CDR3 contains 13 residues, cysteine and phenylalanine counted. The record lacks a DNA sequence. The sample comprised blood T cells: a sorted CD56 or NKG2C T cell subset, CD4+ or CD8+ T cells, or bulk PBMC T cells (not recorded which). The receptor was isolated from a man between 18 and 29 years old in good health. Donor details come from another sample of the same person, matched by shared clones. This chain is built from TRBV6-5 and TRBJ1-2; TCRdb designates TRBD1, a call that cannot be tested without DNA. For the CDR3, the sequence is CASSYMGGDGYTF.